The sequence of this T cell receptor (beta chain) was determined in a study of metastatic and nonmetastatic thyroid tumors. Study information: Across peripheral blood and tumor or nodule tissue samples taken from malignant and benign thyroid patients, the repertoires were compared with one another.

As for this clone: Antigen unknown.

In the original processing: Clinicopathological groups of papillary thyroid cancer showed CDR3 differences that were used to build a distant-metastasis classifier. TCRdb ran MiXCR on the PCR reads. The V and J calls and clone size come from TCRdb's table, not from the authors' own analysis. The data contain about 21,000 clones, approximately 40% of them seen just once; the ten biggest clones take up about 25%. No treatment of any kind had been given to any patient before thyroid surgery. General study points: Malignant thyroid tumors reportedly exceeded benign nodules significantly in TCR beta diversity, with the difference appearing in blood and tumor.

With 5 bases removed from V and 5 bases from J, the gap between germline ends came to 23 bases. The V gene's germline CDR1 is SGHAT and CDR2 FQNNGV. The CDR3 has 17 amino acids. The clonotype was recovered from a female donor with papillary thyroid cancer or a benign thyroid nodule (not recorded which). Some clones in this sample may be carry-over from other donors' samples. Sequenced: tumor tissue. V gene TRBV11-2 combines with J gene TRBJ2-3; D unclear. The CDR3 reads CASSLGPQITFRDTQYF. In DNA, the CDR3 is TGTGCCAGCAGCCTTGGTCCCCAGATCACGTTTCGAGATACGCAGTATTTT. Full variable domain (outside the CDR3, taken from reference TRBV11-2 and TRBJ2-3): EAGVAQSPRYKIIEKRQSVAFWCNPISGHATLYWYQQILGQGPKLLIQFQNNGVVDDSQLPKDRFSAERLKGVDSTLKIQPAKLEDSAVYLCASSLGPQITFRDTQYFGPGTRLTVL.